Presented here are 4 T cell receptor beta chains from one specimen sequenced in a study of glioma-infiltrating T cells. The iRepertoire nested amplicon-rescue multiplex PCR amplified TCR alpha and beta CDR3s from RNA. Via MiXCR, TCRdb re-called the multiplex PCR reads, giving one row per CDR3 protein. Among tens of thousands of distinct CDR3 sequences listed, 20% to 25% were seen once. The sample consisted of glioma tissue, nonneoplastic brain tissue, or PBMCs (not recorded which). Every receptor here comes from a human donor with low-grade glioma or glioblastoma, undergoing nonglioma brain surgery, or in good health (not recorded which).

V and J are TRBV19 and TRBJ2-1, with D unresolved. The CDR3 extends over 15 amino acids. Germline V gene sequence: CDR1 LNHDA, CDR2 SQIVND (reference sequence). V was clipped by 6 bases and J by 2 bases, with 14 bases between them. The CDR3 bases are TGTGCCAGTAGATCCCGGGTAAACACCTACAATGAGCAGTTCTTC. Protein product: CASRSRVNTYNEQFF.

This clonotype was recorded many times. The J gene is TRBJ1-2, the V gene TRBV19; unclear D gene. The CDR3 covers 13 residues. V lost 3 bases and J 3 bases, leaving 8 bases between the germline ends. The V gene's germline CDR1 is LNHDA and CDR2 SQIVND (reference sequence). Written as DNA, the CDR3 is TGTGCCAGTAGTATTGGGCCAGACTATGGCTACACCTTC. Translated, it gives CASSIGPDYGYTF.

This sequence joins TRBV19 and TRBJ2-7, with TRBD2 matching over 8 bases. The V segment lost 2 bases and the J segment 5 bases; nucleotides outside the gene matches: 11. Per germline, CDR1 LNHDA and CDR2 SQIVND (reference sequence). The CDR3 runs 16 residues. The CDR3 region is CASSIQSGTRSDEQYF. Written as DNA, the CDR3 is TGTGCCAGTAGTATACAGTCCGGGACTAGGTCGGACGAGCAGTACTTC.

This clonotype was detected many times. This chain joins TRBV20-1 and TRBJ1-1; 7 bases line up with TRBD1. Losses at the gene ends were 0 bases for V and 0 bases for J; bases not matched to a gene: 1. CDR1 DFQATT and CDR2 SNEGSKA come from the germline V gene (reference sequence). The CDR3 sequence is 14 residues long. The CDR3 here is CSARDTGVNTEAFF. The DNA of the CDR3 is TGCAGTGCTAGAGACACAGGGGTGAACACTGAAGCTTTCTTT.